This T cell receptor (beta chain) was captured by sequencing in a study of PD-1 blockade in classical Hodgkin lymphoma. Study-wide results and caveats: In CD4+ cells, TCR diversity went up significantly by C4D1, but in CD8+ cells it did not.

As to this clone: Its antigen is as yet unknown.

Sequenced by immunoSEQ multiplex PCR; TCRdb stores in-frame clones only, minus some. The table includes just under 65,000 clones, about 90% detected once. As to time point: cycle 4 day 1 (C4D1), after five to seven weeks of nivolumab. Each patient's relapse followed autologous stem cell transplantation, and brentuximab vedotin exposure varied. This specimen was peripheral blood mononuclear cells (PBMCs), taken before the fourth cycle of nivolumab. The clonotype originates from a human donor with classical Hodgkin lymphoma.

The CDR3 sequence: CASSLPGGAGGPEFF. CDR3 sequence (DNA): TGTGCCAGCAGTTTGCCCGGGGGAGCGGGGGGCCCGGAGTTCTTC. The V call is TRBV27, the J call TRBJ2-1; 9 bases line up with TRBD2. CDR3 length: 15 amino acids. CDR1 and CDR2 from the germline V gene are MNHEY and SMNVEV (reference sequence). Trimming at V came to 3 bases and at J to 14 bases, leaving 14 bases not matched to a gene.